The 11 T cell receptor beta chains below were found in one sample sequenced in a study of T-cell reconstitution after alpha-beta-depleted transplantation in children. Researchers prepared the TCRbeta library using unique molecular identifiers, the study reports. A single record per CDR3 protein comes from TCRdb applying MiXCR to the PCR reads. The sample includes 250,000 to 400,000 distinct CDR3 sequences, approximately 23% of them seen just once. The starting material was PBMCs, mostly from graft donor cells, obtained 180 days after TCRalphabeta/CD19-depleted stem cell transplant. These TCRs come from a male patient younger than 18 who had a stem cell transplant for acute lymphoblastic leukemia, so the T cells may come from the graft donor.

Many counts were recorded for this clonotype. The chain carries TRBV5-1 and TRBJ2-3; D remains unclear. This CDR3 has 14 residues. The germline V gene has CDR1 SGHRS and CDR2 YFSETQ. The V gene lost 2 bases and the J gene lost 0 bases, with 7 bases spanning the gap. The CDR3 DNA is TGCGCCAGCAGCTTTGAAAGGAGCACAGATACGCAGTATTTT. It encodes CASSFERSTDTQYF.

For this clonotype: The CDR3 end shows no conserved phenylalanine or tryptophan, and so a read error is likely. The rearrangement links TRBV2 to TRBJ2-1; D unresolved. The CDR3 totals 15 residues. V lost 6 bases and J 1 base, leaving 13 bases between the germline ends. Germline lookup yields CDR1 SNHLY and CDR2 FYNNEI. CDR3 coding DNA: TGTGCCAGCAGGAGTTTTTTGGGGTCCTACAATGAGCAGTTCTCC. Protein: CASRSFLGSYNEQFS.

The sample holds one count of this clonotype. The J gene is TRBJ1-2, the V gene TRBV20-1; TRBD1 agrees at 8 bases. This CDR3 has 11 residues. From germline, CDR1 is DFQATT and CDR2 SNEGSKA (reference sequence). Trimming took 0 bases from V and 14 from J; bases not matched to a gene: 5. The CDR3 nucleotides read TGCAGTGCTAGAGACCAGGGGGCGAGAACCTTC. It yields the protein CSARDQGARTF.

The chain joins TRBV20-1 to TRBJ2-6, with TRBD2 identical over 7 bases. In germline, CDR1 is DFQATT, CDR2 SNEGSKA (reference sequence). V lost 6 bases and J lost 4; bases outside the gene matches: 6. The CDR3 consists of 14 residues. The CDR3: CSAPKGGGANVLTF. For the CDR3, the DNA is TGCAGTGCGCCGAAGGGAGGGGGGGCCAACGTCCTGACTTTC.

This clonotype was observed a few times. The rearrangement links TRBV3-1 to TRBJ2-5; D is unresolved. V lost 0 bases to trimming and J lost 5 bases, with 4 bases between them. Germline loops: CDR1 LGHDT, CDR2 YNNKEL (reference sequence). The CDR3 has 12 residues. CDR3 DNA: TGTGCCAGCAGCCAAGAGGACGAGACCCAGTACTTC. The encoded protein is CASSQEDETQYF.

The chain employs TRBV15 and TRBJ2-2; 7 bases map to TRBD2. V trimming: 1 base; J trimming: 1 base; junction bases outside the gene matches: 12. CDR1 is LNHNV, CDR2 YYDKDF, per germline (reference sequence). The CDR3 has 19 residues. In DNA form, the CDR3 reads TGTGCCACCAGCAGAGTAAGGAGCTGGGCGGGAGAGAACACCGGGGAGCTGTTTTTT. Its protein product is CATSRVRSWAGENTGELFF.

CDR3 sequence: CATSAAGNQPQHF. CDR3 coding DNA: TGTGCCACCAGTGCGGCAGGGAATCAGCCCCAGCATTTT. This chain links TRBV24-1 with TRBJ1-5, with D maybe TRBD1 (5 bases). The CDR3 has 13 amino acids. Deletions cut 5 bases from V and 4 bases from J, with 8 bases between. CDR1 and CDR2 (germline): KGHDR, SFDVKD.

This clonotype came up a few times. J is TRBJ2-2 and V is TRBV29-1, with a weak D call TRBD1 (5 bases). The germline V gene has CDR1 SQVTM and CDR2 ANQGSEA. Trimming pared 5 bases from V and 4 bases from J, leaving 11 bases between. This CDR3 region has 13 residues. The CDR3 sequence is CSVSGAGTGELFF. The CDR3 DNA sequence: TGCAGCGTTTCTGGGGCTGGCACCGGGGAGCTGTTTTTT.

CDR3 sequence: CASSQLEWGGNYGYTF. DNA for the CDR3: TGCGCCAGCAGCCAACTCGAATGGGGGGGTAACTATGGCTACACCTTC. This sequence joins TRBV4-1 and TRBJ1-2; possibly TRBD1 for D (5 bases). Germline assignment: CDR1 MGHRA and CDR2 YSYEKL. There are 16 residues in the CDR3. Trimming stripped 2 bases from V and 1 base from J, with 14 bases between.

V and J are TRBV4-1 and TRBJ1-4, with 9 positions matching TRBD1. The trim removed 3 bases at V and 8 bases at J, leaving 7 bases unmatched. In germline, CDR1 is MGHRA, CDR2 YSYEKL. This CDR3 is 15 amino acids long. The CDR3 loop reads CASSQVQGATEKLFF. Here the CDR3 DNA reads TGCGCCAGCAGCCAGGTACAGGGGGCCACGGAAAAACTGTTTTTT.

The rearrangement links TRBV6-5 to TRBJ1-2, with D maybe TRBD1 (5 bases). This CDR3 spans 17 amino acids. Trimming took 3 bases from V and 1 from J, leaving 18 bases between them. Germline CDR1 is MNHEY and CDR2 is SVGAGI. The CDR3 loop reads CASSYQATGVVNYGYTF. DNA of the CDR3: TGTGCCAGCAGTTATCAAGCGACGGGGGTTGTTAACTATGGCTACACCTTC.